This T cell receptor (beta chain) was sequenced for a study of CD8 T cells in ankylosing spondylitis (dated by TCRdb to about 2017). Study-wide context: The study profiled T cell receptor beta repertoires in healthy donors and ankylosing spondylitis patients to find disease-linked TCR variants. The whole study cohort included over 85 healthy donors and 25 or so ankylosing spondylitis patients. Samples of peripheral blood were taken, and for ankylosing spondylitis patients, synovial fluid was collected as well.

This clonotype was recorded many times. Which antigen it targets is not known. Nothing much larger sits one base from this clone, and base qualities are not available. The paper as a whole reports these results and caveats: The disease-linked clones showed a CD8+ phenotype and occurred at relatively low frequencies in peripheral blood. According to the report, matched synovial fluid samples from ankylosing spondylitis patients were significantly enriched for the disease-linked clones. Some motif variants had previously been reported in the synovial fluid and blood of reactive arthritis patients, which suggests shared mechanisms of disease initiation. A TCR beta motif of eight highly homologous amino acid variants appeared characteristic of blood from ankylosing spondylitis patients.

Relative to germline, V is 4 bases shorter and J is 6 bases shorter, with 23 bases between their ends. CDR3 length: 17 amino acids, cysteine to phenylalanine. CDR3 DNA only is kept here, 51 bases in frame from base 1. The germline V gene specifies MGHRA as CDR1 and YSYEKL as CDR2. The run used an Illumina HiSeq 2500. Quantitative 5'-RACE with molecular barcodes was the method used to prepare the TCR beta libraries. As for how the authors treated the data: A new computational method, built on a probabilistic model of VDJ rearrangement, was used to identify disease-linked TCR variants. Starting from the raw public reads, TCRdb applied fastp trimming at Q25, assembled clones with MiXCR and retained in-frame beta chains. CDR3 protein duplicates are merged, each entry listing the most common genes and DNA. The V and J calls reflect TCRdb's pipeline rather than the authors' work. The sample table records about 500,000 distinct CDR3 sequences; approximately 5% of these occur just once. The ten largest make up around 3.5% of the sample.

The receptor comes from a male donor with ankylosing spondylitis. The chain links TRBV4-1 with TRBJ2-3; TRBD2 is a possible D gene, resting on 6 matching bases. Sequenced input: blood, either unsorted or a sorted T cell fraction (not recorded which). The nucleotide sequence is given as TGCGCCAGCAGCCGCGGGATGAGAGGGCCCTCAAGGGATACGCAGTATTTT. Translation gives CASSRGMRGPSRDTQYF.